This TCR beta chain was retrieved from a study of identical twins. Whole-study results and caveats: Cross-sectional statistical analysis was relied on for the conclusions, without the same donors being followed.

From the 5' RACE reads, TCRdb called clonotypes with MiXCR, one entry per CDR3 protein. The repertoire holds a few hundred thousand distinct CDR3 sequences, about an eighth seen once, with 3.5% to 4.5% in the top ten. Donors were all healthy Caucasians. With 7 bases removed from V and 1 base from J, the gap between germline ends came to 16 bases. The CDR3 length is 15 residues. Per the germline V gene, CDR1 is SNHLY and CDR2 is FYNNEI. A word on this clonotype: Its antigen is unidentified.

The data were also submitted as part of a second study, on yellow fever vaccine responses in identical twins. From that study: As reported, the vaccine T cell response of twins seemed partly convergent and partly personalized.

The clonotype comes from a woman between 18 and 29 years old in good health. V is TRBV2 and J is TRBJ1-1, with D uncertain. Sequencing was carried out using memory (CD45RO+) T cells sorted from blood. Written as DNA, the CDR3 is TGTGCCAGCAAAGTCGGTTCTACTTGGAACACTGAAGCTTTCTTT. It specifies CASKVGSTWNTEAFF.